This section outlines one T cell receptor beta chain sequence together with its context. What it binds is unknown. The sample is drawn from a study of cytomegalovirus exposure and HLA in healthy donors. Whole-study findings and limits: Cytomegalovirus-associated status was assigned to 164 TCR beta chains. About 87% or about 30% of the time was how often most TCR beta V segments were productive, according to an earlier analysis. The majority of TCR sequences were rare, yet some public TCRs appeared in many donors.

Vbeta (60) and Jbeta (13) primers were used in the PCR. The method was immunoSEQ multiplex PCR; TCRdb's version includes in-frame clones alone and lacks a portion of them. The sample shows 50,000 or so clones, roughly 74% of them seen only once. Although they were nominally healthy when sampled, donors likely had unrecorded immune exposures. The sequenced sample was PBMCs. This TCR was sampled from a man aged 35 to 55 in good health and CMV-seropositive.

Here the CDR3 reads CASRDGGPRTDTQYF. The CDR3 bases are TGTGCCAGCAGAGACGGGGGACCTCGCACAGATACGCAGTATTTT. The chain couples TRBV6-5 to TRBJ2-3, with TRBD2 as a possible D gene (6 bases). V was clipped by 6 bases and J by 1 base, with 14 bases between them. The CDR3 is 15 amino acids. Germline V gene sequence: CDR1 MNHEY, CDR2 SVGAGI.